Sequencing of this T cell receptor beta chain was carried out in a study of human T cells and chemical hapten exposure. Study-level information: Skin on the upper inner arm, about 2 cm by about 2 cm in size, was sensitized with 2% DPC. Notes on the study in general: There was alopecia in the donors, so their immune response may differ from that of healthy people. TCRs exceeding 1 in 1000 frequency stayed unchanged with DPC sensitization.

Time point meaning: patch test 2, 6 weeks after DPC sensitization. Treatment specified: therapeutic diphenylcyclopropenone sensitization with weekly scalp DPC. This clonotype occurred many times. Its target is unknown. One entry per CDR3 protein, called by TCRdb with MiXCR from the RACE reads. The sample consists of roughly 380,000 distinct CDR3 sequences, 6% to 7% of them appearing once. The CDR3 covers 16 residues. Trimming removed 5 bases at V and 8 bases at J, with 19 bases between. Germline-derived CDR1 and CDR2 are MNHEY and SVGAGI. The receptor was derived from a woman aged 18-29 years with alopecia areata. Some clones in this sample may be carry-over from other donors' samples. Sequencing was performed on whole blood, taken in connection with sensitization to the hapten diphenylcyclopropenone (DPC). The J gene is TRBJ1-6, the V gene TRBV6-5, with D maybe TRBD1 (6 bases). The DNA for the CDR3 is TGTGCCAGCAGTACGACAACGATCAGGGGCGATTCACCCCTCCACTTT. It codes for CASSTTTIRGDSPLHF.